These 13 T cell receptor beta chains share one sample of origin, sequenced in a study of shared clonotypes between healthy human individuals. Using immunoSEQ multiplex PCR, the repertoire was profiled, and TCRdb retains in-frame clones only, with some absent. The table shows approximately 1,500,000 clones, with under 99% occurring only once. Sequencing used naive CD4+ T cells sorted from blood. Subset defined: CD45RA+ positively selected. The receptor set was obtained from a man aged 25-45 years in good health.

The chain combines TRBV7-9 with TRBJ1-4; TRBD1 is a possible D gene (5 bases). V gave up 4 bases and J gave up 6 bases, with 15 bases separating them. From germline, CDR1 is SEHNR and CDR2 FQNEAQ (reference sequence). This CDR3 region has 15 residues. In nucleotides, the CDR3 is TGTGCCAGCAGCTCAAGACAGCCTCTGTATGAAAAACTGTTTTTT. This translates into CASSSRQPLYEKLFF. Using reference TRBV7-9 and TRBJ1-4 for the parts outside the CDR3, the full variable domain is DTGVSQNPRHKITKRGQNVTFRCDPISEHNRLYWYRQTLGQGPEFLTYFQNEAQLEKSRLLSDRFSAERPKGSFSTLEIQRTEQGDSAMYLCASSSRQPLYEKLFFGSGTQLSVL.

The rearrangement links TRBV15 to TRBJ2-7; D ambiguous. The CDR3 runs to 13 residues. CDR1 is LNHNV, CDR2 YYDKDF, per germline (reference sequence). The V end was cut by 7 bases, the J end by 2 bases, with 12 bases between. CDR3 residues: CATKRPDAYEQYF. CDR3 bases: TGTGCCACCAAAAGACCTGATGCCTACGAGCAGTACTTC.

The chain recombines TRBV29-1 with TRBJ1-4; no definite D call. The CDR3 is made up of 12 amino acids. CDR1 SQVTM and CDR2 ANQGSEA come from the germline V gene. V was trimmed by 6 bases and J by 0 bases, leaving 5 bases between them. This CDR3 is CSVFATNEKLFF. The CDR3, as DNA: TGCAGCGTCTTTGCAACTAATGAAAAACTGTTTTTT.

The V and J genes are TRBV7-9 and TRBJ2-1; tentatively, D is TRBD2 (6 bases). The CDR3 length is 16 residues. The germline CDR1 and CDR2 sequences are SEHNR and FQNEAQ (reference sequence). V was cut by 4 bases and J by 0 bases, with 13 bases left in between. In DNA form, the CDR3 reads TGTGCCAGCAGCTCCGGACGGGAGAGCTCCTACAATGAGCAGTTCTTC. This codes for CASSSGRESSYNEQFF.

The chain joins TRBV5-1 to TRBJ1-2; 8 nucleotides match TRBD1. The CDR3 consists of 16 residues. Trimming at V came to 0 bases and at J to 4 bases, leaving 8 bases not matched to a gene. Germline loops: CDR1 SGHRS, CDR2 YFSETQ. As DNA, the CDR3 is TGCGCCAGCAGCTTGGCTGGACAGGGAGCAGGCTATGGCTACACCTTC. Translating gives CASSLAGQGAGYGYTF.

The J gene is TRBJ1-1, the V gene TRBV30; 7 bases fit TRBD1. The CDR3 has 15 amino acids. Unmatched junction bases numbered 14, after V lost 5 bases and J lost 5 bases. Per the germline V gene, CDR1 is GTSNPN and CDR2 is SVGIG (reference sequence). CDR3 sequence (DNA): TGTGCCTGGTTACGTACAGGGGATAGAGGTACTGAAGCTTTCTTT. Amino acid sequence: CAWLRTGDRGTEAFF.

About this clone itself: The same CDR3 arises from other DNA sequences in this sample as well. The chain carries TRBV28 and TRBJ2-7; D is ambiguous. The CDR3 is made up of 13 amino acids. The germline V gene encodes CDR1 MDHEN and CDR2 SYDVKM. Trimming pared 3 bases from V and 0 bases from J, leaving 6 bases between. This CDR3 is CASSLSVSYEQYF. The CDR3, as DNA: TGTGCCAGCAGTTTGTCAGTCTCCTACGAGCAGTACTTC.

This clone was seen just once. For the CDR3, the DNA is TGTGCCAGCAGTTCCCCCCGGCTAGCGGGAGTTCATTACGAGCAGTACTTC. Translating gives CASSSPRLAGVHYEQYF. This chain connects TRBV28 to TRBJ2-7; 10 nucleotides match TRBD2. The V segment lost 4 bases and the J segment 4 bases; nucleotides outside the gene matches: 13. Germline assignment: CDR1 MDHEN and CDR2 SYDVKM. The CDR3 is 17 residues long.

The chain is built from TRBV4-3 and TRBJ2-7, with D maybe TRBD2 (6 bases). V lost 4 bases and J lost 0, with 13 bases in between. The CDR3 is made up of 15 amino acids. Germline V CDR1 and CDR2: LGHNA, YSLEER. CDR3 nucleotides: TGCGCCAGCAGCCTCACCACGGGGGTCTCCTACGAGCAGTACTTC. This translates into CASSLTTGVSYEQYF.

The chain combines TRBV15 with TRBJ2-7, with D unresolved. V lost 5 bases, J lost 6 bases, and 17 bases lay in between. Germline CDR1 is LNHNV and CDR2 is YYDKDF (reference sequence). CDR3 length equals 14 residues. The CDR3 here is CATSEWASLGEQYF. The CDR3 DNA reads TGTGCCACCAGCGAATGGGCCAGCCTCGGCGAGCAGTACTTC.

The chain carries TRBV30 and TRBJ2-2; D possibly uses TRBD1 or TRBD2 (5 bases each). Trimming removed 3 bases from V and 9 bases from J, with 14 bases in between. CDR1 is GTSNPN and CDR2 is SVGIG in the germline V gene (reference sequence). The CDR3 covers 13 residues. CDR3 protein: CAWRSWGRRELFF. The CDR3 nucleotides are TGTGCCTGGAGAAGTTGGGGGAGAAGGGAGCTGTTTTTT.

V and J are TRBV5-1 and TRBJ2-5, with 8 bases identical to TRBD1. The V segment lost 3 bases and the J segment 2 bases; nucleotides outside the gene matches: 9. Germline loops: CDR1 SGHRS, CDR2 YFSETQ. The CDR3 contains 16 residues. Written as DNA, the CDR3 is TGCGCCAGCAGCTCCCAGGGGGCAGGGGTACAAGAGACCCAGTACTTC. It encodes CASSSQGAGVQETQYF.

The genes are TRBV5-1 and TRBJ2-7; the match to TRBD1 covers 10 bases. The J segment lost 5 bases and the V segment lost 0 bases, leaving 5 bases of the junction unmatched. Germline assignment: CDR1 SGHRS and CDR2 YFSETQ. This CDR3 has 15 amino acids. The CDR3 protein is CASSLGRDRGDEQYF. The CDR3 DNA reads TGCGCCAGCAGCTTGGGCCGGGACAGGGGCGACGAGCAGTACTTC.